The rows below give T cell receptor beta chains drawn from one sample of a study of OX40 agonist ivuxolimab in advanced cancers. Assay: immunoSEQ multiplex PCR; the TCRdb copy retains only in-frame clones and omits some. This sample has about 79,000 clones; 90% occur once, and the top ten carry 0.33%. The sequencing here drew on CD4+ or CD8+ T cells sorted from blood, taken in a trial of the OX40 agonist ivuxolimab. The receptors here all came from an adult with an advanced solid tumor such as melanoma, head and neck, liver or kidney cancer. Each CDR3 is given with its conserved first and last residue. The D gene is left open where the match is weak.

CASSSPGGTKAFF	TGTGCCAGCAGCTCCCCGGGAGGCACTAAAGCTTTCTTT	TRBJ1-1	-	13	TRBV11-1
CASSLDSYNSPLHF	TGTGCCAGCAGCTTAGACAGCTATAATTCACCCCTCCACTTT	TRBJ1-6	-	14	TRBV7-2
CASSESKQAGGPGEQFF	TGCGCCAGCAGTGAGTCGAAACAAGCGGGGGGGCCGGGAGAGCAGTTCTTC	TRBJ2-1	TRBD2	17	TRBV10-1
CASSLERTGPLSLEQYF	TGTGCCAGCAGTTTGGAAAGGACAGGACCTCTCTCCCTCGAGCAGTACTTC	TRBJ2-7	TRBD1	17	TRBV27
CASGSARAGNTEAFF	TGTGCTAGTGGTTCCGCAAGGGCGGGGAACACTGAAGCTTTCTTT	TRBJ1-1	-	15	TRBV12-5
CASSESPTTDTQYF	TGTGCCAGCAGTGAATCCCCCACCACAGATACGCAGTATTTT	TRBJ2-3	-	14	TRBV25-1
CASSQLYRESFSPLHF	TGTGCCAGCAGCCAACTTTACAGGGAATCCTTTTCACCCCTCCACTTT	TRBJ1-6	-	16	TRBV5-4
CASSEERDRPFYGYTF	TGTGCCAGCAGTGAAGAAAGGGACAGGCCATTCTATGGCTACACCTTC	TRBJ1-2	TRBD1	16	TRBV2
CASGREKYTEAFF	TGTGCCAGTGGGCGGGAGAAGTACACTGAAGCTTTCTTT	TRBJ1-1	-	13	TRBV19
CASSRTGGCGIQYF	TGTGCCAGCAGTCGGACAGGGGGCTGCGGCATTCAGTACTTC	TRBJ2-4	-	14	TRBV21-1
CASSGSLAGAFHRDTQYF	TGTGCCAGCAGCGGTTCTCTAGCGGGGGCCTTCCACCGAGATACGCAGTATTTT	TRBJ2-3	TRBD2	18	TRBV9
CASSSPQGVVGETQYF	TGTGCCAGCAGTTCCCCTCAGGGGGTGGTAGGAGAGACCCAGTACTTC	TRBJ2-5	TRBD1	16	TRBV28
CSGLLASHYNEQFF	TGCAGCGGCCTACTAGCTTCCCATTACAATGAGCAGTTCTTC	TRBJ2-1	-	14	TRBV29-1
CATSRDSRNSPLHF	TGTGCCACCAGCAGGGACAGCCGTAATTCACCCCTCCACTTT	TRBJ1-6	-	14	TRBV15
CASSRTVNTGELFF	TGTGCCAGCAGCCGGACAGTCAACACCGGGGAGCTGTTTTTT	TRBJ2-2	-	14	TRBV7-6
CASRGPLISYNEQFF	TGTGCCAGCAGGGGTCCGCTAATCTCCTACAATGAGCAGTTCTTC	TRBJ2-1	-	15	TRBV5-8
CSVTDWPGRTQYF	TGCAGCGTCACTGACTGGCCAGGCCGGACCCAGTACTTC	TRBJ2-5	-	13	TRBV29-1
CASSLAPGQGIEKLFF	TGTGCCAGCAGCTTGGCTCCGGGACAGGGGATTGAAAAACTGTTTTTT	TRBJ1-4	TRBD1	16	TRBV5-5
CASSLFEGDGELFF	TGTGCCAGCAGCTTATTCGAAGGCGACGGGGAGCTGTTTTTT	TRBJ2-2	-	14	TRBV11-1
CASNTPTNEKLFF	TGTGCCAGCAATACTCCAACTAATGAAAAACTGTTTTTT	TRBJ1-4	-	13	TRBV6-6
CASSDITTNYGYTF	TGTGCCAGCAGTGATATCACCACAAACTATGGCTACACCTTC	TRBJ1-2	-	14	TRBV25-1
CASSGGTVNQPQHF	TGTGCCAGCAGTGGGGGGACAGTCAATCAGCCCCAGCATTTT	TRBJ1-5	TRBD1	14	TRBV28
CASSIVWTGNEKLFF	TGTGCCAGTAGTATTGTTTGGACAGGGAATGAAAAACTGTTTTTT	TRBJ1-4	TRBD1	15	TRBV19
CASSPRTGSDTQYF	TGTGCCAGCAGTCCGCGGACAGGCTCAGATACGCAGTATTTT	TRBJ2-3	TRBD1	14	TRBV9
CASSQVLGTGSGNTIYF	TGTGCCAGCAGCCAAGTTTTGGGGACAGGCTCTGGAAACACCATATATTTT	TRBJ1-3	TRBD1	17	TRBV4-2
CASSVSKTYGYTF	TGTGCCAGCAGTGTATCGAAGACCTATGGCTACACCTTC	TRBJ1-2	-	13	TRBV6-1
CASSPLPGAGANVLTF	TGCGCCAGCAGCCCCCTCCCGGGGGCCGGGGCCAACGTCCTGACTTTC	TRBJ2-6	-	16	TRBV5-1
CASSPVVGGRYGYTF	TGTGCCAGTAGTCCCGTGGTGGGGGGCCGGTATGGCTACACCTTC	TRBJ1-2	-	15	TRBV19
CASSQGPRQGEYGYTF	TGCGCCAGCAGCCAAGGGCCCCGACAGGGGGAATATGGCTACACCTTC	TRBJ1-2	TRBD1	16	TRBV4-1
CASSLGAGETQYF	TGTGCCAGCAGCTTGGGAGCGGGGGAGACCCAGTACTTC	TRBJ2-5	TRBD2	13	TRBV5-6
CASSPQGGFATNEKLFF	TGTGCCAGCAGCCCGCAGGGTGGGTTTGCAACTAATGAAAAACTGTTTTTT	TRBJ1-4	-	17	TRBV4-2
CASSRRVQETQYF	TGTGCCAGCAGCCGAAGAGTGCAAGAGACCCAGTACTTC	TRBJ2-5	-	13	TRBV7-2
CATSREYSTDTQYF	TGTGCCACCAGCAGAGAATACTCCACAGATACGCAGTATTTT	TRBJ2-3	-	14	TRBV15